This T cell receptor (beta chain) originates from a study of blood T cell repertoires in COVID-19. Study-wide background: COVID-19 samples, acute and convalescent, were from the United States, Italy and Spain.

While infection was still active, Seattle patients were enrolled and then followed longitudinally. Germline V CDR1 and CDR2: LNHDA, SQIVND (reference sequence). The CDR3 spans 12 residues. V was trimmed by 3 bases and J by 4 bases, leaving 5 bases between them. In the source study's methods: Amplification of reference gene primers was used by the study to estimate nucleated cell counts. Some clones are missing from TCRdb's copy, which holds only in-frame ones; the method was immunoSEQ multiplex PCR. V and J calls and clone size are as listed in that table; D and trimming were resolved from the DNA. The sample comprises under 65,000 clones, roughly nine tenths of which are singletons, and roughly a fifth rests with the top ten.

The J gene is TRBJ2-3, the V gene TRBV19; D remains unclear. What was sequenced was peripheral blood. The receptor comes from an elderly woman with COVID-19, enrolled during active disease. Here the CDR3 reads CASSMRSDTQYF. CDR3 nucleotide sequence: TGTGCCAGTAGTATGCGGTCAGATACGCAGTATTTT.